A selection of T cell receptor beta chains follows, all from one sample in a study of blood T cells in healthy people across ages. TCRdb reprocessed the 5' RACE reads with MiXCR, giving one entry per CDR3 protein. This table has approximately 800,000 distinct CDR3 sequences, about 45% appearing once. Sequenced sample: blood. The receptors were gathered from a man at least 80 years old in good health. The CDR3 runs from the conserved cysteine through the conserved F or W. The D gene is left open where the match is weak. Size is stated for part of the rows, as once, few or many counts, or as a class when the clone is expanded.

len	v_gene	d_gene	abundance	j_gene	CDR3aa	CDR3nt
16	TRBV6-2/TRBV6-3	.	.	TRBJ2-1	CASSYAGPGLGIEQFF	TGTGCCAGCAGTTACGCTGGGCCGGGGTTGGGGATTGAGCAGTTCTTC
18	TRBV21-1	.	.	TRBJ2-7	CASSKGSSGRGLRNEQYF	TGTGCCAGCAGCAAAGGTTCTAGCGGGAGAGGTCTACGGAACGAGCAGTACTTC
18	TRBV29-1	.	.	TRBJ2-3	CSVEDFSPGHALVDTQYF	TGCAGCGTTGAAGACTTTTCTCCGGGACACGCGCTAGTGGATACGCAGTATTTT
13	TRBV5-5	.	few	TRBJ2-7	CASSHGSTYEQYF	TGTGCCAGCAGCCATGGGTCCACCTACGAGCAGTACTTC
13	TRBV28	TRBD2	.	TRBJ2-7	CASSSAGGNEQYF	TGTGCCAGCAGTTCTGCGGGAGGGAACGAGCAGTACTTC
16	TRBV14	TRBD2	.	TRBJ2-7	CASSQTKRGAPYEQYF	TGTGCCAGCAGCCAAACGAAGCGGGGGGCCCCCTACGAGCAGTACTTC
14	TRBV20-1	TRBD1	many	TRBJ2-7	CSARVRDRVREQYF	TGCAGTGCTAGAGTTAGAGACAGGGTGAGAGAGCAGTACTTC
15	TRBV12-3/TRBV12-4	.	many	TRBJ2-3	CASSGTPEGPDTQYF	TGTGCCAGCAGTGGGACACCTGAGGGTCCAGATACGCAGTATTTT
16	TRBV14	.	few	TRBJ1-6	CASSQSAGGMGSPLHF	TGTGCCAGCAGCCAATCGGCGGGAGGGATGGGTTCACCCCTCCACTTT
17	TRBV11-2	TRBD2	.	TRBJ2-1	CASRSLAGTVSYNEQFF	TGTGCCAGCAGGTCACTAGCGGGAACTGTCTCCTACAATGAGCAGTTCTTC
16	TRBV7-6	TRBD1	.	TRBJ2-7	CASSLNPTGTGHEQYF	TGTGCCAGCAGCTTAAACCCGACCGGGACAGGGCACGAGCAGTACTTC
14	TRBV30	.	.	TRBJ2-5	CAWSVQAYQETQYF	TGTGCCTGGAGTGTCCAGGCGTACCAAGAGACCCAGTACTTC
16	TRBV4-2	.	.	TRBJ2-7	CASSPEGALTAYEQYF	TGTGCCAGCAGCCCAGAAGGAGCCCTTACCGCCTACGAGCAGTACTTC